This T cell receptor beta chain was sequenced in a study of OX40 agonist ivuxolimab in advanced cancers. As for the study in general: Ivuxolimab doses were 0.01, 0.1, 0.3, 1.5, 3 or 10 mg/kg every 2 weeks.

Some clones are missing from TCRdb's copy, which holds only in-frame ones; the method was immunoSEQ multiplex PCR. The table has 100,000 or so clones, about 93% seen once; the top ten hold 0.65% to 0.85%. This CDR3 has 13 amino acids. V was pared by 3 bases and J by 7 bases, with 5 bases of the junction left unmatched. Germline V CDR1 and CDR2: GTSNPN, SVGIG (reference sequence). The chain is built from TRBV30 and TRBJ1-4; 7 nucleotides match TRBD1. Material: CD4+ or CD8+ T cells sorted from blood, obtained in a trial of the OX40 agonist ivuxolimab. The clonotype originates from an adult with an advanced solid tumor such as melanoma, head and neck, liver or kidney cancer. The CDR3 coding sequence is TGTGCCTGGAGCCCAGGGGGGTTTGAAAAACTGTTTTTT. Its protein is CAWSPGGFEKLFF.